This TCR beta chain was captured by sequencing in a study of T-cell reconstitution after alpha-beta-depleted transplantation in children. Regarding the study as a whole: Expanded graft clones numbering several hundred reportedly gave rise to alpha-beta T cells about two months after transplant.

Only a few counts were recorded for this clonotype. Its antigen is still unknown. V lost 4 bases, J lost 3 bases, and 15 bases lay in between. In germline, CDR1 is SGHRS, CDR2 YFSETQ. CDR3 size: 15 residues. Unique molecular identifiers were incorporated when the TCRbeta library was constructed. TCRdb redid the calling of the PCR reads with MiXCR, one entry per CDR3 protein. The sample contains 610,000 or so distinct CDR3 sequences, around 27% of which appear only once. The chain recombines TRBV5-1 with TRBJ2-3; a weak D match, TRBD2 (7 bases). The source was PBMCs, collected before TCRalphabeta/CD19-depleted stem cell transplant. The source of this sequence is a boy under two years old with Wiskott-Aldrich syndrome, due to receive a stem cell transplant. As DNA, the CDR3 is TGCGCCAGCAGCGCGCTTGGGGGGGCAACAGATACGCAGTATTTT. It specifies CASSALGGATDTQYF.